The rows below give T cell receptor beta chains drawn from one sample of a study of T cell repertoires in cytomegalovirus infection. Their antigens are not known. TCRdb independently ran MiXCR on the reads; one entry per CDR3 protein. The sample records roughly 990,000 distinct CDR3 sequences, roughly 30% being singletons. This material consisted of cultured CD8+ T cells from PBMCs, taken from culture after CMV antigen stimulation. Source of these receptors: a human donor in good health (CMV status not recorded). Some clones in this sample may be carry-over from other donors' samples. The conserved cysteine and the conserved F or W are not part of the CDR3 here.

>TRBJ1-6|TRBV7-9
ASSPPGQGARSPLH
>TRBJ2-2|TRBV4-1
ASSQAYSGQGLNTGELF
>TRBJ1-4|TRBV27
ASSPPGQLSEKLF
>TRBJ2-5|TRBV28
ASSTWTEQETQY
>TRBJ2-7|TRBV12-3/TRBV12-4
ASSFRGGAYEQY
>TRBJ2-2|TRBV10-3
AISGDTGELF
>TRBJ2-1|TRBV15
ATSRDRDRDNEQF
>TRBJ2-7|TRBV2
ASVGGTGYEQY
>TRBJ2-3|TRBV2
ASSVFRGQDTQY
>TRBJ2-2|TRBV20-1
SASPPVGTGELF
>TRBJ2-5|TRBV7-6
ASSLAGGGARETQY
>TRBJ2-1|TRBV11-3
ASSLDGLAGGNEQF
>TRBJ2-3|TRBV7-2
ASSLARSLASPDTQY
>TRBJ1-1|TRBV12-3/TRBV12-4
ASSLRTAREEAF
>TRBJ2-1|TRBV6-1
ASGDRGYNEQF
>TRBJ2-3|TRBV11-2
ASSSPRLHY
>TRBJ2-5|TRBV7-9
ASRGENQETQY
>TRBJ2-1|TRBV11-3
ASSSRKASGVNEQF
>TRBJ2-1|TRBV27
ASSFDRANEQF
>TRBJ1-1|TRBV7-2
ASSPRDRGTEAF
>TRBJ2-5|TRBV7-2
ASSSVSGGGEETQY
>TRBJ2-6|TRBV27
ASSSGGANVLT
>TRBJ2-3|TRBV5-4
ASSLAGDATDTQY
>TRBJ1-6|TRBV20-1
SAGKTGRWNSPLH
>TRBJ2-2|TRBV6-1
ASSDMGSPVGLF
>TRBJ1-2|TRBV11-2
ASSLDPGVLDGYT
>TRBJ2-3|TRBV7-9
ASSRDRGDTQY
>TRBJ2-1|TRBV7-9
ASSTTGPGDEQF
>TRBJ1-2|TRBV2
ASSDRGLHYGYT
>TRBJ1-2|TRBV29-1
SGLDPYGYT
>TRBJ1-2|TRBV4-1
ASSQERQGSGGNYGYT
>TRBJ2-2|TRBV7-9
ASSSAGRGNTGELF
>TRBJ1-6|TRBV7-3
ASRGGGRAYNSPLH
>TRBJ2-2|TRBV4-1
ANSQELANTGELF
>TRBJ2-7|TRBV20-1
SAILGIYEQY
>TRBJ2-3|TRBV10-3
AIRPGQGADTQY
>TRBJ2-1|TRBV20-1
SAYAAASGGGYSYNEQF
>TRBJ2-1|TRBV7-8
ASSLVRDNEQF
>TRBJ1-3|TRBV10-3
AISDGQGLSRNTIY
>TRBJ2-7|TRBV7-9
ASSSGLARAYEQY
>TRBJ2-1|TRBV20-1
SASGGGEQF
>TRBJ2-5|TRBV2
ASSDPDRSQETQY
>TRBJ1-2|TRBV4-3
ASSLNSAHGYT
>TRBJ2-7|TRBV6-1
ASSDRGPYEQY
>TRBJ1-1|TRBV2
ASSEGVGRRPEAF
>TRBJ1-3|TRBV9
ASSEPRTGVSGNTIY
>TRBJ1-2|TRBV7-9
ASSYDRYGYT
>TRBJ2-3|TRBV7-2
ASSLRAGLAGDTPGTDTQY
>TRBJ2-5|TRBV5-4
ASSLAEAYRDQETQY
>TRBJ2-7|TRBV7-9
ASSRSGTVPYEQY
>TRBJ1-2|TRBV20-1
SASTDNYGYT